A single T cell receptor (beta chain) is shown here with its context. No antigen is known for it. Sequenced by immunoSEQ multiplex PCR; TCRdb stores in-frame clones only, minus some. The sample shows 150,000 to 250,000 clones, 84% of them seen only once. The data were taken from a study of cytomegalovirus exposure and HLA in healthy donors. This CDR3 region has 14 residues. The germline CDR1 and CDR2 sequences are SGHAT and FQDESV (reference sequence). The V gene lost 5 bases and the J gene lost 2 bases, with 9 bases spanning the gap. Overall study findings and caveats: In vitro confirmation showed a few CMV-associated chains to be CMV antigen specific.

The chain uses TRBV11-1 and TRBJ2-2; D gene ambiguous. This receptor was identified in a woman in her thirties in good health and CMV-seropositive. Sample: PBMCs. DNA for the CDR3: TGTGCCAGCAGCCCACAGAGAAACACCGGGGAGCTGTTTTTT. It encodes CASSPQRNTGELFF.